The subject of this entry is one T cell receptor beta chain. This specimen comes from a study of T-cell memory formation after mild COVID-19. TCRdb re-called the 5' RACE reads with MiXCR, one entry per CDR3 protein. The table has 290,000 or so distinct CDR3 sequences, roughly a fifth seen once; the top ten hold 21%. The CDR3 has 15 amino acids. The ends lost 5 bases at V and 3 bases at J; junction bases unmatched: 8. The germline V gene encodes CDR1 SEHNR and CDR2 FQNEAQ (reference sequence). This clonotype was obtained from a man younger than 35 who had mild COVID-19 (a few samples of this study predate the infection). Cell type and time point are not known. Sequencing input: PBMCs or a T cell subset sorted from them (not recorded which). The chain is built from TRBV7-9 and TRBJ1-2, with 8 bases that match TRBD1. The CDR3 nucleotides read TGTGCCAGCAGCCGCGGGACAGGAGGTGACTATGGCTACACCTTC. Translated: CASSRGTGGDYGYTF.